One TCR beta chain is described in this entry. This CDR3 has 13 residues. The germline V gene encodes CDR1 MNHNS and CDR2 SASEGT. V lost 4 bases and J lost 1, with 8 bases in between. The data are from a study of T cell changes during pregnancy in multiple sclerosis. Generated by immunoSEQ multiplex PCR, the TCRdb table keeps only in-frame clones and is missing some. The sample holds approximately 12,000 clones, approximately 90% seen once. The sample was CD8+ T cells from peripheral blood mononuclear cells, taken in the second trimester of pregnancy. This TCR came from a female donor in good health, enrolled as a control in a pregnancy study. The chain has TRBV6-1 and TRBJ2-7; tentatively, D is TRBD2 (6 bases). As DNA, the CDR3 is TGTGCCAGCAGTGTAGCGGCTTCCTACGAGCAGTACTTC. Its protein product is CASSVAASYEQYF.